This T cell receptor beta chain emerged from a study of blood T cell repertoires in COVID-19. TCRdb keeps only in-frame clones here, not all; method: immunoSEQ multiplex PCR. The sample holds around 65,000 clones, around 85% seen once. The V end lost 1 base, the J end lost 8 bases, and 10 bases lay between the germline ends. The CDR3 has 14 amino acids. Germline CDR1 is SGHRS and CDR2 is YFSETQ. Sequencing was carried out using peripheral blood. The V call is TRBV5-1, the J call TRBJ1-6; possible D gene TRBD1, 5 bases. This sequence was found in a woman aged 80 or older with active or convalescent COVID-19. CDR3 bases: TGCGCCAGCAGCTTGTATGACAGCGATTCACCCCTCCACTTT. Amino acid sequence: CASSLYDSDSPLHF.